This T cell receptor (beta chain) was profiled in a study of T cell changes during pregnancy in multiple sclerosis. Some clones are missing from TCRdb's copy, which holds only in-frame ones; the method was immunoSEQ multiplex PCR. The table shows under 70,000 clones, with roughly 91% occurring only once. The CDR3 runs 14 residues. Germline V gene sequence: CDR1 SGHAT, CDR2 FQNNGV. V lost 0 bases, J lost 10 bases, and 8 bases stayed unmatched. The clonotype originates from a female donor in good health, enrolled as a control in a pregnancy study. This chain connects TRBV11-2 to TRBJ1-1; 7 nucleotides match TRBD1. Material: peripheral blood, obtained in the third trimester of pregnancy. Here the CDR3 DNA reads TGTGCCAGCAGCTTAGAGCCAGGGGGGTATCCAGCTTTCTTT. Amino acid sequence: CASSLEPGGYPAFF.